This is a list of T cell receptor beta chains from one sample in a study of blood T cell repertoires in COVID-19. Sequencing used immunoSEQ multiplex PCR; TCRdb keeps in-frame clones, though not all of them. The data show about 240,000 clones, about 88% seen once. The sample was peripheral blood. Receptors were obtained from a woman in her forties who had recovered from COVID-19. The CDR3 runs from the conserved cysteine through the conserved F or W. The D gene is left open where the match is weak. Only some rows state a clone size, as once, few, many or a class for expanded clones.

>NA|TRBJ2-1|TRBV23-1|once
TGCGCCAGCAGTCAAACCCCGGGGGGCGGGGCCATGGGCAATGAGCAGTTCTTC
CASSQTPGGGAMGNEQFF
>NA|TRBJ1-2|TRBV30|NA
TGTGCCTGGACCCTCTCCCCCCGGGGCTATGGCTACACCTTC
CAWTLSPRGYGYTF
>NA|TRBJ2-5|TRBV6-6|NA
TGTGCCAGCAGGATCGGGAACCAAGAGACCCAGTACTTC
CASRIGNQETQYF
>TRBD1|TRBJ2-3|TRBV6-5|NA
TGTGCCAGCGTGGACCTAAGGGGGCGGACAGATACGCAGTATTTT
CASVDLRGRTDTQYF
>TRBD2|TRBJ2-7|TRBV18|NA
TGTGCCAGCTCACCCGGACTAGCGGGAGGCTACGAGCAGTACTTC
CASSPGLAGGYEQYF
>NA|TRBJ2-2|TRBV7-2|NA
TGTGCCAGCAGCCCCCAGGGGTCGAACACCGGGGAGCTGTTTTTT
CASSPQGSNTGELFF
>TRBD2|TRBJ2-1|TRBV4-2|NA
TGTGCCAGCAGCCAAGGGACTAGCGGCCTCTCCTACAATGAGCAGTTCTTC
CASSQGTSGLSYNEQFF
>NA|TRBJ2-1|TRBV6-2/TRBV6-3|NA
TGTGCCAGCAGTTTCCGCCCGGGCAGGGGAGCTGAGCAGTTCTTC
CASSFRPGRGAEQFF
>TRBD1|TRBJ2-7|TRBV7-2|once
TGTGCCAGCAGCTACAGACAGGGGGCCTACGAGCAGTACTTC
CASSYRQGAYEQYF
>TRBD1|TRBJ1-5|TRBV19|NA
TGTGCCAGTAGTACCCGGGACAGGGGACTTTATAGCAATCAGCCCCAGCATTTT
CASSTRDRGLYSNQPQHF
>TRBD1|TRBJ1-1|TRBV15|NA
TGTGCCACCAGCCCGACAGGGGGGAACACTGAAGCTTTCTTT
CATSPTGGNTEAFF